The clone carrying this T cell receptor beta chain occurred many times. The library protocol tagged individual cDNA molecules with unique molecular identifiers. TCRdb recomputed calls from the 5' RACE reads with MiXCR, one row per CDR3 protein. The sample lists roughly 60,000 distinct CDR3 sequences; roughly 14% were seen once. V was cut by 6 bases and J by 2 bases, with 13 bases left in between. The CDR3 totals 14 residues. Germline CDR1 and CDR2: SNHLY and FYNNEI. This specimen belongs to a study of early T cells in non-severe SARS-CoV-2 infection. Sequencing input: whole blood. This sequence originates from an adult who was a healthcare worker with PCR-confirmed SARS-CoV-2 infection or an uninfected control (not recorded which). The V and J genes are TRBV2 and TRBJ1-2, with D perhaps TRBD1 (5 bases). The CDR3 loop is CASRRDGLNYGYTF. CDR3 coding DNA: TGTGCCAGCAGGAGGGACGGACTAAACTATGGCTACACCTTC.